Below, one T cell receptor beta chain is given with its context. Its antigen is not identified. RNA transcripts gave rise to amplified TCR beta CDR3 regions. A set of HTBI primers served as the primers for a first-round RT-PCR of the TCR CDR3. MiXCR, run by TCRdb on the multiplex PCR reads, gives a single entry per CDR3 protein. The sample records 800,000 or so distinct CDR3 sequences, around 38% being singletons. The sample comes from a study of T cells in Graves' hyperthyroidism and ophthalmopathy. General study findings and limits: Blood samples included most of the expanded thyroid clonotypes exceeding 0.001. Before onset, ophthalmopathy was predicted by the model a median around 6.2 months earlier.

The CDR3 runs 13 residues. V lost 4 bases and J lost 8; bases outside the gene matches: 6. Germline V CDR1 and CDR2: MNHEY, SVGAGI. Sequencing was performed on blood. The rearrangement uses TRBV6-5 and TRBJ1-2; 8 bases agree with TRBD1. The sequence derives from a man between 18 and 29 years old with Graves' hyperthyroidism. CDR3 sequence reads: CASSLGQDMGYTF. DNA of the CDR3: TGTGCCAGCAGTTTGGGACAGGATATGGGCTACACCTTC.